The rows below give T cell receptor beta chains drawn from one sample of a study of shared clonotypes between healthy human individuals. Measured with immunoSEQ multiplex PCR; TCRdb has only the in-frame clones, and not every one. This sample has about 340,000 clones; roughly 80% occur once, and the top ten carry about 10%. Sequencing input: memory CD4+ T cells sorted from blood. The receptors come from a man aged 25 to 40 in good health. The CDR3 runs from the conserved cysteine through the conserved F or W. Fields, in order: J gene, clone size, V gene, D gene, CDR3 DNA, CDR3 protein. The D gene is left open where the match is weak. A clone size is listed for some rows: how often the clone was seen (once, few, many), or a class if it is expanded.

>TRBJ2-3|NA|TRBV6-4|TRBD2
TGTGCCAGCAGTGACCGAATTCTCGTAGCGGGAGGGGGAGATACGCAGTATTTT
CASSDRILVAGGGDTQYF
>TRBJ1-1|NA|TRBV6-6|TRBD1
TGTGCCAGCAGACCCCCGACAGGGTCCGGTACTGAAGCTTTCTTT
CASRPPTGSGTEAFF
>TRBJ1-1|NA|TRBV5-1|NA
TGCGCCAGCAGCTTGTCTTCCCGAGGGAGCACTGAAGCTTTCTTT
CASSLSSRGSTEAFF
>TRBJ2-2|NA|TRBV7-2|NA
TGTGCCAGCAGCCCGAGGAGCGGCGGGGACACCGGGGAGCTGTTTTTT
CASSPRSGGDTGELFF
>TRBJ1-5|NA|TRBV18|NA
TGTGCCAGCTCGGGGAGCAATCAGCCCCAGCATTTT
CASSGSNQPQHF
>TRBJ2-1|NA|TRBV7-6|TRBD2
TGTGCCAGCAGCTCGGGACTAGCGGGGGCCCACGACTACAATGAGCAGTTCTTC
CASSSGLAGAHDYNEQFF
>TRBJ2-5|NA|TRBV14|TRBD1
TGTGCCAGCAGCCTTTGGGACAGTCAAGAGACCCAGTACTTC
CASSLWDSQETQYF
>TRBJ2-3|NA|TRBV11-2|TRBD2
TGTGCCAGCAGACCATGGACTAGCGGAGAACCAGATACGCAGTATTTT
CASRPWTSGEPDTQYF
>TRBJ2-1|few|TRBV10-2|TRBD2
TGCGCCAGCAGTGACTTTGCGGGAGCGGGATACAATGAGCAGTTCTTC
CASSDFAGAGYNEQFF
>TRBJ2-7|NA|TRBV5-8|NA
TGTGCCAGCAGCTTGGGCCCACACTTCGCCGAGCAGTACTTC
CASSLGPHFAEQYF
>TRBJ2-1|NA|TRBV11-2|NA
TGTGCCAGCAGCCCGGTTATGGCTGAGCAGTTCTTC
CASSPVMAEQFF
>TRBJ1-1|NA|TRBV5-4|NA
TGTGCCAGCAGCCGAACACGGGGCGGCACTGAAGCTTTCTTT
CASSRTRGGTEAFF
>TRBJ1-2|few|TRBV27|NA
TGTGCCAGCAGTCCCGACAGGAACTATGGCTACACCTTC
CASSPDRNYGYTF
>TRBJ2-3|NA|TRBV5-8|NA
TGTGCCAGCACCTCATGGGGGCCCACAGATACGCAGTATTTT
CASTSWGPTDTQYF
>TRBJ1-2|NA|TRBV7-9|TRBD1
TGTGCCAGCAGCGAGAGCAGGGGGAACTATGGCTACACCTTC
CASSESRGNYGYTF
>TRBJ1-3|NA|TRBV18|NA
TGTGCCAGCTCACCAGTCCCAGGAAACACCATATATTTT
CASSPVPGNTIYF
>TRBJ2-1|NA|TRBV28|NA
TGTGCCAGCAGCGAGGGTAGGGGACCAGACAATGAGCAGTTCTTC
CASSEGRGPDNEQFF
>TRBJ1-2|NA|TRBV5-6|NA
TGTGCCAGCAGCGCCCGACTAGCTAACTATGGCTACACCTTC
CASSARLANYGYTF
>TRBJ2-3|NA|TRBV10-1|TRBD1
TGCGCCAGCAGTGAGGCGACAGGGGGCACAGATACGCAGTATTTT
CASSEATGGTDTQYF
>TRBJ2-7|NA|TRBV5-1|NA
TGCGCCAGCCGCTCCAGGGAAACCTACGAGCAGTACTTC
CASRSRETYEQYF
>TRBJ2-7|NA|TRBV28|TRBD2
TGTGCCAGCGGAACTAGCGGGAGGGCAGGTGAGCAGTACTTC
CASGTSGRAGEQYF
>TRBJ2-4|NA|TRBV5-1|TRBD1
TGCGCCAGCAGCCCTCAGACAGGGGGCGGAAACATTCAGTACTTC
CASSPQTGGGNIQYF
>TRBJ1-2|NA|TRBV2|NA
TGTGCCAGCAGTCGGGGAGCAGGGGAAGATGGCTACACCTTC
CASSRGAGEDGYTF
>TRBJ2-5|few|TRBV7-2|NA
TGTGCCAGCGCTCGGGGCCTCACGGAGACCCAGTACTTC
CASARGLTETQYF
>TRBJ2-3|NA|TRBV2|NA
TGTGCCAGCAGTGAAAACAGGATAGCAGATACGCAGTATTTT
CASSENRIADTQYF
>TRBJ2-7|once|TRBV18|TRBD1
TGTGCCAGCTCACCACGGGGACAGGGGTTCGCCTACGAGCAGTACTTC
CASSPRGQGFAYEQYF
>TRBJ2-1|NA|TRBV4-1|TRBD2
TGCGCCAGCAGCCAATTACCGGGACTAGCGGCGTACAATGAGCAGTTCTTC
CASSQLPGLAAYNEQFF
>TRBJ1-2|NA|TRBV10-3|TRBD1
TGTGCCATCAGTGAGGACTACTGGGACAGGAGAAACTATGGCTACACCTTC
CAISEDYWDRRNYGYTF
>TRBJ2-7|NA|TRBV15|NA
TGTGCCACCAGCAGAGATAGGGCTTATCGCGAGCAGTACTTC
CATSRDRAYREQYF
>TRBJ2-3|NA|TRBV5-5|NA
TGTGCCAGCAGCTTGCACGCTCTTTCCGATACGCAGTATTTT
CASSLHALSDTQYF
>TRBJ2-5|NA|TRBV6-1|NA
TGTGCCAGCAGTGAAGCCACCAGGGGGGAGGGTCAAGAGACCCAGTACTTC
CASSEATRGEGQETQYF
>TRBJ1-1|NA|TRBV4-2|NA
TGTGCCAGCAGCCCACGTCGGACAGAACTCACTGAAGCTTTCTTT
CASSPRRTELTEAFF
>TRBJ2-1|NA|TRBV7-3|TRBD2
TGTGCCAGCAGCTTAGGGACTAGCAGATACAATGAGCAGTTCTTC
CASSLGTSRYNEQFF
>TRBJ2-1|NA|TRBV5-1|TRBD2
TGCGCCAGCAGCTTGAGACTAGCGGGAGGGGACAATGAGCAGTTCTTC
CASSLRLAGGDNEQFF
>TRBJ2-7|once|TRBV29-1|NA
TGCAGCGTTTGGGAAAACGAGCAGTACTTC
CSVWENEQYF
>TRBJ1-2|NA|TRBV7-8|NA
TGTGCCAGCAGCCCAGGACAGACCTGGGAAAACTATGGCTACACCTTC
CASSPGQTWENYGYTF
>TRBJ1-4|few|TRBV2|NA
TGTGCCAGCATCACCACAGGGGAAAAACTGTTTTTT
CASITTGEKLFF